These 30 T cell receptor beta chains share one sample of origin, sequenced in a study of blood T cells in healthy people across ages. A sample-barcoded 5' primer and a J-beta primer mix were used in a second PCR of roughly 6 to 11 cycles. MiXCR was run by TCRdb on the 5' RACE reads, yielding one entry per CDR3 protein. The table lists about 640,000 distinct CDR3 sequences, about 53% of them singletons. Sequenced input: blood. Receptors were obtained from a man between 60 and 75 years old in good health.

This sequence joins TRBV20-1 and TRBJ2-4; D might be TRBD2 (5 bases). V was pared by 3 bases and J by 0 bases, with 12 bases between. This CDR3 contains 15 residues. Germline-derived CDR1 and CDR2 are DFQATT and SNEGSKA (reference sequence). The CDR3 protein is CSASGEILAKNIQYF. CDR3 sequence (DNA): TGCAGTGCTAGTGGGGAGATATTAGCCAAAAACATTCAGTACTTC.

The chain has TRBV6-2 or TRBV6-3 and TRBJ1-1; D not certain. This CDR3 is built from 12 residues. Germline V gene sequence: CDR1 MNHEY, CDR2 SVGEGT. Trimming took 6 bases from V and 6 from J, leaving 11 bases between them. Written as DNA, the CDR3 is TGTGCCAGCAGAAAAGCGGGCGCTGAAGCTTTCTTT. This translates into CASRKAGAEAFF.

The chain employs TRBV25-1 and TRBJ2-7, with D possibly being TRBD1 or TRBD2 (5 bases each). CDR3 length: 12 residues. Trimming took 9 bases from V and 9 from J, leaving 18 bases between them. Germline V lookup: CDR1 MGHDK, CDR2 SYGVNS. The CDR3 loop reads CASRQRGETQYF. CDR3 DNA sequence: TGTGCCAGTAGACAGAGGGGAGAGACGCAGTACTTC.

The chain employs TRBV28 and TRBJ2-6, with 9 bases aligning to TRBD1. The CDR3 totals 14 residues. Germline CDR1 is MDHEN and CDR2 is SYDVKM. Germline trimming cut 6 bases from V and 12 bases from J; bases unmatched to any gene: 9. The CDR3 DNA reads TGTGCCAGCAGCCCCGGGACAGGGTCTTCCGTCCTGACTTTC. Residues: CASSPGTGSSVLTF.

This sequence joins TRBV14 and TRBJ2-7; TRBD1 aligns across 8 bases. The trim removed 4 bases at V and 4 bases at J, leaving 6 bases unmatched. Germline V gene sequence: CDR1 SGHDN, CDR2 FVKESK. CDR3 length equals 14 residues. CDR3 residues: CASSLSGGWYEQYF. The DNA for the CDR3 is TGTGCCAGCAGCCTTTCAGGGGGCTGGTACGAGCAGTACTTC.

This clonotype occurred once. The CDR3 DNA sequence: TGCGCCAGCAGCCAAGAAGAACAGGGTAGCCCGTATCAGTTCTTC. It encodes CASSQEEQGSPYQFF. The J gene is TRBJ2-1, the V gene TRBV4-1; a possible D gene is TRBD1 (6 bases). This CDR3 comprises 15 residues. V lost 0 bases to trimming and J lost 13 bases, with 19 bases between them. Per the germline V gene, CDR1 is MGHRA and CDR2 is YSYEKL.

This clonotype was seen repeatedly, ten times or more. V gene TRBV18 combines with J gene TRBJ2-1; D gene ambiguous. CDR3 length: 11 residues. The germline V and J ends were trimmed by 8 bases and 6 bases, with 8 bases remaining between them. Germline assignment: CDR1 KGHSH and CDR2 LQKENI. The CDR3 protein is CASSPSNEQFF. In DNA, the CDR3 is TGTGCCAGCAGTCCTTCCAATGAGCAGTTCTTC.

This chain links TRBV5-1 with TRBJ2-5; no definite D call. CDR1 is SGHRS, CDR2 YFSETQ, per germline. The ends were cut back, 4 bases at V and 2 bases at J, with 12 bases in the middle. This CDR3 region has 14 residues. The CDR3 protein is CASSRMDGQETQYF. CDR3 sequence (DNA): TGCGCCAGCAGCCGGATGGACGGTCAAGAGACCCAGTACTTC.

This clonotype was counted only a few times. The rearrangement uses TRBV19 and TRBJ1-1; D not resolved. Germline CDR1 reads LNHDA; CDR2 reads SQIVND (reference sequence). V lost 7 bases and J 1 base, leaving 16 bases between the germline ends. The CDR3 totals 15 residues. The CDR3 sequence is CASTNSGFGNTEAFF. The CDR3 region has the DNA TGTGCCAGTACCAATAGCGGGTTCGGGAACACTGAAGCTTTCTTT. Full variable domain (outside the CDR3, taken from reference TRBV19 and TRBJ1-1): DGGITQSPKYLFRKEGQNVTLSCEQNLNHDAMYWYRQDPGQGLRLIYYSQIVNDFQKGDIAEGYSVSREKKESFPLTVTSAQKNPTAFYLCASTNSGFGNTEAFFGQGTRLTVV.

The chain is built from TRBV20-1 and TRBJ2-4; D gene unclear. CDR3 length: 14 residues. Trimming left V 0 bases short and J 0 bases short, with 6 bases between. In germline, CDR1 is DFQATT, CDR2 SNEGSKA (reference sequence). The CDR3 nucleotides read TGCAGTGCTAGAGATGGGTCAGCCAAAAACATTCAGTACTTC. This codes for CSARDGSAKNIQYF.

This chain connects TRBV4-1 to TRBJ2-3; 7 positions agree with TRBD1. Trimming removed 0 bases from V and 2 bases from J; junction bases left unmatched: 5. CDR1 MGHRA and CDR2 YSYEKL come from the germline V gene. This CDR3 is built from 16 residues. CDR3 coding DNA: TGCGCCAGCAGCCAAGACGGGACAGATCCCACAGATACGCAGTATTTT. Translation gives CASSQDGTDPTDTQYF.

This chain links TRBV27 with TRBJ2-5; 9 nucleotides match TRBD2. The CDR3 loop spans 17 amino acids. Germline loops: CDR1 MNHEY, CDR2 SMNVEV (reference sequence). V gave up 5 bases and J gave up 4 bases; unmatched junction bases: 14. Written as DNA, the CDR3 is TGTGCCAGCAGTCTCGGACTAGCGTCCGGAGCACTAGAGACCCAGTACTTC. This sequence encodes CASSLGLASGALETQYF.

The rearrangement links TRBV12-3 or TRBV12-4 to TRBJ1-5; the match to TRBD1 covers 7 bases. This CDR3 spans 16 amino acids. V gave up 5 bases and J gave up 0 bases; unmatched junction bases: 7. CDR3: CASSGRTGYSNQPQHF. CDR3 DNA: TGTGCCAGCAGTGGACGGACAGGATATAGCAATCAGCCCCAGCATTTT.

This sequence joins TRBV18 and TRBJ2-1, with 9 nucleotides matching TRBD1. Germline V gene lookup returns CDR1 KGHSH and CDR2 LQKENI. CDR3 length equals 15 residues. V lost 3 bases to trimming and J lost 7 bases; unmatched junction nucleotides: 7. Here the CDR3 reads CASSPTGTGWNEQFF. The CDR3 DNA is TGTGCCAGCTCACCGACCGGGACAGGGTGGAATGAGCAGTTCTTC. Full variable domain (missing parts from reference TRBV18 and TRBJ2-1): NAGVMQNPRHLVRRRGQEARLRCSPMKGHSHVYWYRQLPEEGLKFMVYLQKENIIDESGMPKERFSAEFPKEGPSILRIQQVVRGDSAAYFCASSPTGTGWNEQFFGPGTRLTVL.

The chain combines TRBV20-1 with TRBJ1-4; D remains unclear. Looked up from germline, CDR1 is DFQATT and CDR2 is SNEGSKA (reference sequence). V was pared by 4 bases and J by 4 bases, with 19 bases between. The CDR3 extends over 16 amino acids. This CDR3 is CSATLRRADDNEKLFF. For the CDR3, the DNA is TGCAGTGCTACCCTCAGGAGGGCAGACGATAATGAAAAACTGTTTTTT.

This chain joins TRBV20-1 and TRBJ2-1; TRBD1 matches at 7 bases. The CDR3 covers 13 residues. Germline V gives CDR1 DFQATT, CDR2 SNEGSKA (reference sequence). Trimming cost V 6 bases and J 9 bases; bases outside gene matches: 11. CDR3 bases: TGCAGTGCCCCGAGGACAGGCCTTAGTGAGCAGTTCTTC. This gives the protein CSAPRTGLSEQFF.

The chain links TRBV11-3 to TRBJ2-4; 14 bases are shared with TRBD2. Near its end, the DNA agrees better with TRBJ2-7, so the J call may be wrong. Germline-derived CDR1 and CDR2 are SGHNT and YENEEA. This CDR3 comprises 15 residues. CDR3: CASRGTSGGNYEQYF. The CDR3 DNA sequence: TGTGCCAGCAGGGGGACTAGCGGGGGAAACTACGAGCAGTACTTC.

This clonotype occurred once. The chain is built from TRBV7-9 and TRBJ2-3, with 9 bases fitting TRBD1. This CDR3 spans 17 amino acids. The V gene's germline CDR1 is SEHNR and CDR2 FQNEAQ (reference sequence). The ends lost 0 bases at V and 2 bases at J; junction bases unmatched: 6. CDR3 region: CASSLARGQGHTDTQYF. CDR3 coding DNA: TGTGCCAGCAGCTTAGCTCGGGGACAGGGCCACACAGATACGCAGTATTTT. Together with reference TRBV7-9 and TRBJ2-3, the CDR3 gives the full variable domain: DTGVSQNPRHKITKRGQNVTFRCDPISEHNRLYWYRQTLGQGPEFLTYFQNEAQLEKSRLLSDRFSAERPKGSFSTLEIQRTEQGDSAMYLCASSLARGQGHTDTQYFGPGTRLTVL.

In nucleotides, the CDR3 is TGTGCCAGCAGTTACTCTCGCGATAGCGGGGGCACAGATACGCAGTATTTT. Translation gives CASSYSRDSGGTDTQYF. The chain is built from TRBV6-6 and TRBJ2-3; TRBD2 matches at 8 bases. After removal of 0 bases from V and 1 base from J, the junction contained 6 bases not matched to a gene. CDR3 size: 17 residues. CDR1 is MNHNY and CDR2 is SVGAGI in the germline V gene (reference sequence).

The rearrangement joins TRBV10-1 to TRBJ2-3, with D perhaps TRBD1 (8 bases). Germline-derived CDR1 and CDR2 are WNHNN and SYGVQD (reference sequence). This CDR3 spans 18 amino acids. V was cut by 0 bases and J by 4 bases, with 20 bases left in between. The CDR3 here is CASSESGGAGTGPDTQYF. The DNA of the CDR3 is TGCGCCAGCAGTGAGTCGGGGGGAGCGGGGACAGGACCAGATACGCAGTATTTT.

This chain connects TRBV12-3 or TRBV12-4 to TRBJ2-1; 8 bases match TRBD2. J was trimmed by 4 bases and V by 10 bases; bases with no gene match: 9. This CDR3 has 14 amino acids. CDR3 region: CATGQRGIYNEQFF. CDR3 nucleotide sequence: TGTGCCACCGGCCAGCGGGGGATATACAATGAGCAGTTCTTC.

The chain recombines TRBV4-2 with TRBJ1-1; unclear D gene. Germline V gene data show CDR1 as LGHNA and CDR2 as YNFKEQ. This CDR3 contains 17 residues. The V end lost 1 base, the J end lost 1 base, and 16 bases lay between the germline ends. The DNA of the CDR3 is TGTGCCAGCAGCCAAGGGAATAGAGGACTGGGGAACACTGAAGCTTTCTTT. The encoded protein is CASSQGNRGLGNTEAFF.

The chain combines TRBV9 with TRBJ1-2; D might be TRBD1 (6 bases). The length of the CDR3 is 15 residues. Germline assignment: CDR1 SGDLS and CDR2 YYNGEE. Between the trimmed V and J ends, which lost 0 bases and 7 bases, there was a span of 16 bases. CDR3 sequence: CASSVAAAGEVGYTF. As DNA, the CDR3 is TGTGCCAGCAGCGTAGCCGCAGCAGGGGAGGTTGGCTACACCTTC.

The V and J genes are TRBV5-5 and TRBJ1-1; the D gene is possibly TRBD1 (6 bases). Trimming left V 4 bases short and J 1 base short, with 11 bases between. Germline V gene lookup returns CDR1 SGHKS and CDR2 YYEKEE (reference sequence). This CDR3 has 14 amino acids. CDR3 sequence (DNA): TGTGCCAGCAGCGCCGGACAGACGAACACTGAAGCTTTCTTT. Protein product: CASSAGQTNTEAFF.

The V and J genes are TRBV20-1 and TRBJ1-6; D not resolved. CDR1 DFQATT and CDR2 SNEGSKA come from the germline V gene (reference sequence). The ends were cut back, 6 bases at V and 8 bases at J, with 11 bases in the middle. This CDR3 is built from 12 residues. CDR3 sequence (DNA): TGCAGTGCCGGTCGGTCTGATTCACCCCTCCACTTT. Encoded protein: CSAGRSDSPLHF.

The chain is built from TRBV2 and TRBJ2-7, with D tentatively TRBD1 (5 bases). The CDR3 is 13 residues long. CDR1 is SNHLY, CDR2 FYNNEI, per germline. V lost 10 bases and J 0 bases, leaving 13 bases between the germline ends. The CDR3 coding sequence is TGTGCCACCGCCCTCGACAGCTCCTACGAGCAGTACTTC. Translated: CATALDSSYEQYF.

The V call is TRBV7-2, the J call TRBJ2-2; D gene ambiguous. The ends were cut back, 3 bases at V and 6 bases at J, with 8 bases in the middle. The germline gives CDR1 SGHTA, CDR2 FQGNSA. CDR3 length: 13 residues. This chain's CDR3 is CASSLQGAGELFF. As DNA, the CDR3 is TGTGCCAGCAGCTTGCAAGGTGCCGGGGAGCTGTTTTTT.

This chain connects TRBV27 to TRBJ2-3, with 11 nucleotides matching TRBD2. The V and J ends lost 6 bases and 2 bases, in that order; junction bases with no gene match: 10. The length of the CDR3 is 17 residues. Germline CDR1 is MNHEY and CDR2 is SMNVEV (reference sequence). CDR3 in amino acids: CASSPSGRPFNTDTQYF. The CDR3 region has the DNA TGTGCCAGCAGCCCTAGCGGGAGGCCCTTCAACACAGATACGCAGTATTTT.

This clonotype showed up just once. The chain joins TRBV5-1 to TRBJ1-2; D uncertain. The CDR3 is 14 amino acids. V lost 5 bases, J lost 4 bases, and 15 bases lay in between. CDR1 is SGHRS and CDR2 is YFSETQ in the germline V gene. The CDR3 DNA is TGCGCCAGCAGTGAGGGTCAGGACTTCTATGGCTACACCTTC. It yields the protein CASSEGQDFYGYTF.

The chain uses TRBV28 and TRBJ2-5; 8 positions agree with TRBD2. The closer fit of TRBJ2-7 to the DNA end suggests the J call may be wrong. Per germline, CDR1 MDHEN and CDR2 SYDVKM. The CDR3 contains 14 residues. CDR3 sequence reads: CASSVASGYYEQYF. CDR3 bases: TGTGCCAGCAGTGTAGCTAGCGGGTACTACGAGCAGTACTTC.